The 25 T cell receptor beta chains reported below all come from one sample, sequenced in a study of blood T cell repertoires in COVID-19. Only in-frame clones appear in the TCRdb table, and some are missing; sequencing was by immunoSEQ multiplex PCR. The data contain around 260,000 clones, 80% to 90% of them singletons. The sequencing sample was made of peripheral blood. The origin of the receptors is a woman in her fifties or sixties with acute or convalescent COVID-19.

The chain is built from TRBV11-2 and TRBJ2-7; a weak D match, TRBD1 (5 bases). Germline V gene lookup returns CDR1 SGHAT and CDR2 FQNNGV. The CDR3 extends over 14 amino acids. Trimming removed 1 base at V and 2 bases at J, with 9 bases between. This chain's CDR3 is CASSLVGQAYEQYF. The CDR3 DNA reads TGTGCCAGCAGCTTAGTTGGACAAGCCTACGAGCAGTACTTC.

The J gene is TRBJ2-7, the V gene TRBV24-1; 12 bases are shared with TRBD1. Germline assignment: CDR1 KGHDR and CDR2 SFDVKD. V trimming: 3 bases; J trimming: 4 bases; junction bases outside the gene matches: 6. The CDR3 totals 16 residues. The CDR3 is CATSDRGQGAIYEQYF. The DNA of the CDR3 is TGTGCCACCAGTGATCGGGGACAGGGGGCTATTTACGAGCAGTACTTC.

The V gene is TRBV9, the J gene TRBJ1-6; D unclear. The CDR3 has 15 residues. CDR1 and CDR2 from the germline V gene are SGDLS and YYNGEE. The V gene lost 0 bases and the J gene lost 3 bases, with 7 bases spanning the gap. The CDR3 region is CASSVDGGYNSPLHF. The CDR3 nucleotides read TGTGCCAGCAGCGTAGACGGAGGCTATAATTCACCCCTCCACTTT.

V usage is TRBV6-5 and J usage is TRBJ2-1, with TRBD2 matching 12 bases. The CDR3 extends over 14 amino acids. Germline trimming cut 10 bases from V and 8 bases from J; bases unmatched to any gene: 9. The germline CDR1 and CDR2 sequences are MNHEY and SVGAGI. The CDR3 nucleotides are TGTGCCACATTTAGACTAGCGGGAGACTATGAGCAGTTCTTC. Protein product: CATFRLAGDYEQFF.

This CDR3 reads CATSRGQGWDEKLFF. The CDR3 DNA sequence: TGTGCCACCAGCAGAGGACAGGGATGGGATGAAAAACTGTTTTTT. The chain joins TRBV24-1 to TRBJ1-4; TRBD1 matches at 8 bases. V shed 7 bases and J 6 bases; nucleotides not matched to a gene: 9. Germline V lookup: CDR1 KGHDR, CDR2 SFDVKD. This CDR3 comprises 15 residues.

The V gene is TRBV25-1, the J gene TRBJ2-1; 9 bases line up with TRBD2. This CDR3 is 16 amino acids long. CDR1 and CDR2 from the germline V gene are MGHDK and SYGVNS. The trim removed 1 base at V and 9 bases at J, leaving 10 bases unmatched. The CDR3 loop is CASSESWLAGEGEQFF. In DNA form, the CDR3 reads TGTGCCAGCAGTGAATCGTGGTTAGCGGGAGAGGGTGAGCAGTTCTTC.

The J gene is TRBJ1-1, the V gene TRBV2; D possibly corresponds to TRBD1 (5 bases). V shed 7 bases and J shed 4 bases, with 13 bases lying between them. Per germline, CDR1 SNHLY and CDR2 FYNNEI. The CDR3 is made up of 13 amino acids. The CDR3 spells CASISMGGTEAFF. The CDR3 DNA sequence: TGTGCCAGCATCTCTATGGGGGGCACTGAAGCTTTCTTT. Complete variable domain (other parts from reference TRBV2 and TRBJ1-1): EPEVTQTPSHQVTQMGQEVILRCVPISNHLYFYWYRQILGQKVEFLVSFYNNEISEKSEIFDDQFSVERPDGSNFTLKIRSTKLEDSAMYFCASISMGGTEAFFGQGTRLTVV.

The rearrangement joins TRBV6-4 to TRBJ1-1; 7 positions match TRBD1. The length of the CDR3 is 12 residues. CDR1 is MRHNA, CDR2 SNTAGT, per germline. The V gene end was trimmed by 2 bases and the J gene end by 9 bases; junction bases not matched to a gene: 3. For the CDR3, the DNA is TGTGCCAGCAGTGACCGGACAGGTAAAGCTTTCTTT. This codes for CASSDRTGKAFF.

This chain connects TRBV6-5 to TRBJ2-6; D is unresolved. The CDR3 length is 14 residues. Germline V CDR1 and CDR2: MNHEY, SVGAGI. V was pared by 9 bases and J by 1 base, with 10 bases between. CDR3: CASAGVSGANVLTF. For the CDR3, the DNA is TGTGCCAGTGCTGGAGTGTCTGGGGCCAACGTCCTGACTTTC.

CDR3 loop: CASSDLRGGVGNTIYF. DNA of the CDR3: TGTGCCAGCAGTGATCTCAGGGGTGGGGTTGGAAACACCATATATTTT. The rearrangement links TRBV9 to TRBJ1-3; D is perhaps TRBD1 (6 bases). The CDR3 has 16 amino acids. V gave up 5 bases and J gave up 3 bases, with 18 bases separating them. Germline V gives CDR1 SGDLS, CDR2 YYNGEE.

CDR3 sequence (DNA): TGCGCCAGCAGCGCCCGGGACAGGGGGGCCGGGGAGCTGTTTTTT. Amino acid sequence: CASSARDRGAGELFF. The J gene is TRBJ2-2, the V gene TRBV5-1, with 11 bases matching TRBD1. The CDR3 has 15 amino acids. Germline V CDR1 and CDR2: SGHRS, YFSETQ. After removal of 4 bases from V and 6 bases from J, the junction contained 5 bases not matched to a gene.

V gene TRBV29-1 combines with J gene TRBJ2-1, with 7 bases matching TRBD1. The trim removed 5 bases at V and 2 bases at J, leaving 0 bases unmatched. The CDR3 runs to 12 residues. Germline CDR1 SQVTM, CDR2 ANQGSEA. CDR3: CSVQGAYNEQFF. DNA of the CDR3: TGCAGCGTTCAGGGGGCCTACAATGAGCAGTTCTTC.

This chain uses TRBV29-1 with TRBJ1-2; tentative D call: TRBD1 (5 bases). The CDR3 has 11 residues. Germline V gene data show CDR1 as SQVTM and CDR2 as ANQGSEA. V lost 4 bases to trimming and J lost 8 bases, with 11 bases between them. The CDR3 is CSVAGLRGYTF. CDR3 nucleotide sequence: TGCAGCGTTGCAGGGCTAAGAGGCTACACCTTC.

The V and J genes are TRBV18 and TRBJ2-1; D not resolved. The CDR3 runs 15 residues. Germline V gene sequence: CDR1 KGHSH, CDR2 LQKENI. Trimming removed 3 bases at V and 0 bases at J, with 9 bases between. DNA of the CDR3: TGTGCCAGCTCACCCAGCGCGAGCTCCTACAATGAGCAGTTCTTC. It translates to CASSPSASSYNEQFF.

This chain links TRBV7-8 with TRBJ2-5; D unclear. The germline V gene has CDR1 SGHVS and CDR2 FQNEAQ. Deletions cut 5 bases from V and 2 bases from J, with 3 bases between. The CDR3 is made up of 11 amino acids. CDR3: CASSPQETQYF. DNA for the CDR3: TGTGCCAGCAGCCCGCAAGAGACCCAGTACTTC.

The chain links TRBV4-3 to TRBJ1-4, with D possibly matching TRBD1 (6 bases). V was pared by 6 bases and J by 4 bases, with 15 bases between. The CDR3 consists of 15 residues. From germline, CDR1 is LGHNA and CDR2 YSLEER. The CDR3 nucleotides read TGCGCCAGCAGGCAGAACGGACAGCGTAATGAAAAACTGTTTTTT. This encodes CASRQNGQRNEKLFF.

The V and J genes are TRBV4-2 and TRBJ2-1; D ambiguous. CDR3 size: 18 residues. Trimming took off 0 bases at V and 0 bases at J, with 15 bases between the two ends. Germline CDR1 reads LGHNA; CDR2 reads YNFKEQ. CDR3 bases: TGTGCCAGCAGCCAAGAAGGTGCCATAGCCCACTCCTACAATGAGCAGTTCTTC. Translating it yields CASSQEGAIAHSYNEQFF.

This sequence joins TRBV7-3 and TRBJ2-1; D perhaps matches TRBD2 (5 bases). This CDR3 comprises 12 residues. Germline loops: CDR1 SGHTA, CDR2 FQGTGA. With 5 bases removed from V and 9 bases from J, the gap between germline ends came to 11 bases. The CDR3: CASSIGGSEQFF. CDR3 coding DNA: TGTGCCAGCAGCATTGGTGGGAGTGAGCAGTTCTTC.

V usage is TRBV6-6 and J usage is TRBJ1-4; D may be TRBD1 (5 bases). Trimming shortened V by 6 bases and J by 0 bases, and 8 bases separated the two germline ends. The CDR3 has 14 residues. Germline V CDR1 and CDR2: MNHNY, SVGAGI (reference sequence). The CDR3 region has the DNA TGTGCCAGCAGGACAGCTACAACTAATGAAAAACTGTTTTTT. Its translation is CASRTATTNEKLFF.

The chain employs TRBV3-1 (or the pseudogene TRBV3-2) and TRBJ1-4; D remains unclear. Germline CDR1 is LGHDT and CDR2 is YNNKEL (reference sequence). The CDR3 sequence is 15 residues long. Trimming removed 0 bases from V and 10 bases from J, with 15 bases in between. The CDR3 protein is CASSQDLWAQGKLFF. DNA of the CDR3: TGTGCCAGCAGCCAAGATCTTTGGGCCCAAGGAAAACTGTTTTTT.

The chain links TRBV7-2 to TRBJ2-2; TRBD2 matches 13 bases. Germline V gene lookup returns CDR1 SGHTA and CDR2 FQGNSA. This CDR3 spans 15 amino acids. After removal of 4 bases from V and 7 bases from J, the junction contained 3 bases not matched to a gene. The CDR3, as DNA: TGTGCCAGCAGCTCGGGACTAGCGGGACTCGGGGAGCTGTTTTTT. Translation gives CASSSGLAGLGELFF.

This chain connects TRBV28 to TRBJ2-1, with TRBD2 identical over 7 bases. The ends lost 6 bases at V and 2 bases at J; junction bases unmatched: 4. The CDR3 has 14 residues. Per germline, CDR1 MDHEN and CDR2 SYDVKM. The chain's CDR3 is CASRTGRTYNEQFF. As DNA, the CDR3 is TGTGCCAGCAGAACCGGGAGGACCTACAATGAGCAGTTCTTC.

DNA of the CDR3: TGCGCCAGCAAAACAATGGGGGCCGGGGAGACCCAGTACTTC. Amino acid sequence: CASKTMGAGETQYF. The chain has TRBV5-1 and TRBJ2-5; D possibly corresponds to TRBD1 (6 bases). Germline V lookup: CDR1 SGHRS, CDR2 YFSETQ. Deletions cut 6 bases from V and 5 bases from J, with 17 bases between. This CDR3 is built from 14 residues.

The chain couples TRBV5-1 to TRBJ1-1, with 9 bases identical to TRBD1. From germline, CDR1 is SGHRS and CDR2 YFSETQ. The CDR3 loop spans 17 amino acids. Trimming cost V 4 bases and J 0 bases; bases outside gene matches: 10. The CDR3 bases are TGCGCCAGCAGCGAAGGACAGGGGAGCGTATTGAACACTGAAGCTTTCTTT. This sequence encodes CASSEGQGSVLNTEAFF.

The genes are TRBV21-1 and TRBJ1-1. TRBV21-1 is a pseudogene segment. The CDR3 contains 17 residues. CDR3 protein: CASSPSHGGTKNTEAFF. DNA for the CDR3: TGTGCCAGCAGCCCCTCTCATGGAGGGACTAAGAACACTGAAGCTTTCTTT.